The T cell receptor (beta chain) described here comes from a study of blood T cell repertoires in COVID-19. Libraries were prepared by immunoSEQ multiplex PCR; TCRdb keeps only in-frame clonotypes and omits some of them. The sample contains roughly 100,000 clones, 85% of which appear only once. The source material was peripheral blood. The receptor's source is a man in his fifties with acute or convalescent COVID-19.

This CDR3 is CATGQGHEQYF. In DNA form, the CDR3 reads TGTGCCACCGGACAGGGCCACGAGCAGTACTTC. The V call is TRBV10-3, the J call TRBJ2-7; 8 bases map to TRBD1. The CDR3 has 11 amino acids. The V gene's germline CDR1 is ENHRY and CDR2 SYGVKD. With V trimmed by 10 bases and J by 5 bases, 4 bases remained unmatched.